This T cell receptor (beta chain) was sequenced during a study of post-analysis software for immune sequencing data. Tagging with unique molecular identifiers was a feature of the TCR beta cDNA libraries. T cells numbering about 0.95 to 10 million gave rise to about 540,000 cDNA molecules. A single record per CDR3 protein comes from TCRdb applying MiXCR to the PCR reads. The table has about 500,000 distinct CDR3 sequences, roughly 45% seen once. With regard to this clonotype: The germline gene is not matched at one end of the junction; a read error may be the cause.

The clonotype was recovered from a girl aged 10 to 17 with multiple sclerosis. Input material: blood.

CDR3: CASSYRTGMAFF. In DNA, the CDR3 is TGTGCCAGCAGCTATCGGACAGGGATGGCTTTTTTT. The chain joins TRBV6-2 or TRBV6-3 to TRBJ1-1; 8 bases are shared with TRBD1. The CDR3 is 12 residues long. Germline values: CDR1 MNHEY, CDR2 SVGEGT.